The 5 T cell receptor beta chains below all came from one sample that was sequenced in a study of cytomegalovirus exposure and HLA in healthy donors. Both 60 Vbeta primers and 13 Jbeta primers went into the PCR. The table came from immunoSEQ multiplex PCR; TCRdb's copy has only in-frame clones and leaves some out. The sample lists fewer than 200,000 clones, roughly 80% occurring once. The material sequenced was PBMCs. These receptors originate from a man in his forties in good health and CMV-seropositive.

This chain joins TRBV5-6 and TRBJ1-1, with D perhaps matching TRBD1 (5 bases). This CDR3 comprises 15 residues. The germline V gene has CDR1 SGHDT and CDR2 YYEEEE. Deletions cut 2 bases from V and 3 bases from J, with 14 bases between. The CDR3 DNA follows: TGTGCCAGCAGCTTTACGTGGGAGGGGCACACTGAAGCTTTCTTT. This encodes CASSFTWEGHTEAFF.

The chain joins TRBV30 to TRBJ2-7; a possible D gene is TRBD2 (5 bases). V was shortened by 5 bases and J by 1 base, with 6 bases between the two germline ends. This CDR3 has 11 residues. Looked up from germline, CDR1 is GTSNPN and CDR2 is SVGIG (reference sequence). The CDR3: CAWGLSYEQYF. In DNA form, the CDR3 reads TGTGCCTGGGGACTTTCCTACGAGCAGTACTTC.

The V and J genes are TRBV4-1 and TRBJ2-7, with 8 bases matching TRBD1. V lost 0 bases, J lost 4 bases, and 8 bases stayed unmatched. Per germline, CDR1 MGHRA and CDR2 YSYEKL. The CDR3 covers 16 residues. The CDR3 DNA reads as TGCGCCAGCAGCCAAGAGAAGGCAGGGGGCCGATACGAGCAGTACTTC. Its translation: CASSQEKAGGRYEQYF.

In its sample, this clone was seen a few times. This sequence joins TRBV30 and TRBJ2-3; D is possibly TRBD2 (6 bases). V lost 8 bases, J lost 0 bases, and 12 bases lay in between. There are 13 residues in the CDR3. Germline-derived CDR1 and CDR2 are GTSNPN and SVGIG (reference sequence). The CDR3 sequence is CALRDSSTDTQYF. The CDR3 DNA sequence: TGTGCCCTACGGGACTCTAGCACAGATACGCAGTATTTT. Full variable domain (remainder filled in from reference TRBV30 and TRBJ2-3): SQTIHQWPATLVQPVGSPLSLECTVEGTSNPNLYWYRQAAGRGLQLLFYSVGIGQISSEVPQNLSASRPQDRQFILSSKKLLLSDSGFYLCALRDSSTDTQYFGPGTRLTVL.

The V gene is TRBV30, the J gene TRBJ2-7, with D tentatively TRBD2 (5 bases). The V end lost 0 bases, the J end lost 5 bases, and 11 bases lay between the germline ends. This CDR3 contains 13 residues. Germline values: CDR1 GTSNPN, CDR2 SVGIG (reference sequence). The CDR3 region is CAWSVQSGNEQYF. DNA of the CDR3: TGTGCCTGGAGTGTACAATCGGGGAACGAGCAGTACTTC.